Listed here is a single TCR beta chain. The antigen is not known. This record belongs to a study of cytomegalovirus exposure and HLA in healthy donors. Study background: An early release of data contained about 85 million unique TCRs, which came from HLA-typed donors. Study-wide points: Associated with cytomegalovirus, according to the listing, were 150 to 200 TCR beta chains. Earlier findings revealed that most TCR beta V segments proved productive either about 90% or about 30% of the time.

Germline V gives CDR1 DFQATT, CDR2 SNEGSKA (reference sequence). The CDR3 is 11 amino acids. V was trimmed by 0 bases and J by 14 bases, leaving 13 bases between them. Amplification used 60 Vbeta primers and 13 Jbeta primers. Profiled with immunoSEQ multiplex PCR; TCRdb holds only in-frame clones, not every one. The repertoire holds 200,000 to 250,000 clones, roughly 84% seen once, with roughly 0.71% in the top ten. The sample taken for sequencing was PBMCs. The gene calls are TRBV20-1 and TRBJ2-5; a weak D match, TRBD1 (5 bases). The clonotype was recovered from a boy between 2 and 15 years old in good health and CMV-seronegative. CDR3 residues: CSARDRSGFYF. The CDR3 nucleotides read TGCAGTGCTAGAGATAGGTCAGGGTTTTACTTC.